The clone carrying this TCR beta chain was seen more than once but under ten times. The data belong to a study of identical twins. This CDR3 comprises 15 residues. The ends were cut back, 3 bases at V and 2 bases at J, with 12 bases in the middle. Germline V gene data show CDR1 as SGHVS and CDR2 as FQNEAQ. TCRdb reanalysed the 5' RACE reads using MiXCR and keeps one entry per CDR3 protein. The data contain 450,000 to 600,000 distinct CDR3 sequences, around 24% of them singletons. The same specimen was also included in a second study, on yellow fever vaccine responses in identical twins.

The TCR was taken from a young woman in good health. The chain employs TRBV7-8 and TRBJ2-3, with D perhaps TRBD1 or TRBD2 (5 bases each). The sequenced sample consisted of CD4+ T cells sorted from blood. CDR3 in DNA: TGTGCCAGCAGCTTGTGGGGGTCTTCCACAGATACGCAGTATTTT. Translating gives CASSLWGSSTDTQYF.